This TCR beta chain was sequenced for a study of T cell responses to AZD1222 COVID-19 vaccine. This clone has more than one count but fewer than ten. Its antigen is not known. Data came from immunoSEQ multiplex PCR; TCRdb stores just in-frame clones and leaves some out. The repertoire holds about 170,000 clones, with around nine tenths as singletons. V lost 0 bases, J lost 1 base, and 13 bases lay in between. This CDR3 contains 15 residues. Germline V gives CDR1 SQVTM, CDR2 ANQGSEA. Broader study findings: The study sampled repertoires only after the peak T cell response. Females outnumbered males among donors, who were mostly white British; clonal diversity was possibly underestimated.

The rearrangement joins TRBV29-1 to TRBJ2-7; tentatively, D is TRBD1 (5 bases). This receptor was taken from an adult who received the AZD1222 COVID-19 vaccine. The sequences come from peripheral blood, collected 28 days after the second AZD1222 dose. The CDR3 is CSVEDLAGNSYEQYF. CDR3 bases: TGCAGCGTTGAAGATTTAGCAGGGAATTCCTACGAGCAGTACTTC.